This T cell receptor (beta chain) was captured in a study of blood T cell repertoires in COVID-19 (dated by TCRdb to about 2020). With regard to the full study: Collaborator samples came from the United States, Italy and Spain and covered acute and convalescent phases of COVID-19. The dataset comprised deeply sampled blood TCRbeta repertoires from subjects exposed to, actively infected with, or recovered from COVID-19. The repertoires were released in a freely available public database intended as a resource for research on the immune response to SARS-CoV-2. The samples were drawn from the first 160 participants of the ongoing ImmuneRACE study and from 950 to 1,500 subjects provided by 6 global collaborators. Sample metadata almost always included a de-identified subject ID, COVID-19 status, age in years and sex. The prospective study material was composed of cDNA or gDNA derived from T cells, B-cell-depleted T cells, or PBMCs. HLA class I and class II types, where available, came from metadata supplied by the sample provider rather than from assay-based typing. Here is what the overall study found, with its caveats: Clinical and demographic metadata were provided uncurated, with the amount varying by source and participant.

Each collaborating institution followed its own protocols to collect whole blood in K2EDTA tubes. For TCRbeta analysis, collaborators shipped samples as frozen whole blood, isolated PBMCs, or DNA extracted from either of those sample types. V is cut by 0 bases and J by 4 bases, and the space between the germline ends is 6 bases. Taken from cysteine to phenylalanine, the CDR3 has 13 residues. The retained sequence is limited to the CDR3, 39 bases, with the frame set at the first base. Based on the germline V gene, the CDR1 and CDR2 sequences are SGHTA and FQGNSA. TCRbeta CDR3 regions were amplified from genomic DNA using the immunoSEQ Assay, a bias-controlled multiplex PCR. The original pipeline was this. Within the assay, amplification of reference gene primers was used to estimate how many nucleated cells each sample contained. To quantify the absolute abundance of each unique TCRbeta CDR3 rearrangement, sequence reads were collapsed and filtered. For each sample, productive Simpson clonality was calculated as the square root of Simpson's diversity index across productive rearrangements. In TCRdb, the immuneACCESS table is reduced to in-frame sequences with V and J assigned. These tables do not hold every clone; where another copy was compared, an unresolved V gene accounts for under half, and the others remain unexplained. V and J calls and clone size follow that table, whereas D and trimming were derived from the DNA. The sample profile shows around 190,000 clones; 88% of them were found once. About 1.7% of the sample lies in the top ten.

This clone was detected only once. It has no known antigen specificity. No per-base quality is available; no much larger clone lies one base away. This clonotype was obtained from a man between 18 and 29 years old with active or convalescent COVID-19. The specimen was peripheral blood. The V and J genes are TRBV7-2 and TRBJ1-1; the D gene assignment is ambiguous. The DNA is TGTGCCAGCAGCTTAGCTCCCAGCACTGAAGCTTTCTTT. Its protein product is CASSLAPSTEAFF. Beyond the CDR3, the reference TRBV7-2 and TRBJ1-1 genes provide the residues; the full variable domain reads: GAGVSQSPSNKVTEKGKDVELRCDPISGHTALYWYRQSLGQGLEFLIYFQGNSAPDKSGLPSDRFSAERTGGSVSTLTIQRTQQEDSAVYLCASSLAPSTEAFFGQGTRLTVV.